Listed here are 19 T cell receptor beta chains from one sample, sequenced in a study of blood T cell repertoires in COVID-19. Some clones are missing from TCRdb's copy, which holds only in-frame ones; the method was immunoSEQ multiplex PCR. The data show about 46,000 clones, more than 70% seen once. The material sequenced was peripheral blood. These TCRs come from a man between 60 and 75 years old with acute or convalescent COVID-19.

This chain links TRBV6-1 with TRBJ2-7; 11 bases fit TRBD1. The V gene's germline CDR1 is MNHNS and CDR2 SASEGT. CDR3 length: 16 amino acids. V shed 2 bases and J 3 bases; nucleotides not matched to a gene: 6. Here the CDR3 reads CASSERSGQGGYEQYF. Here the CDR3 DNA reads TGTGCCAGCAGTGAACGTTCGGGACAGGGGGGCTACGAGCAGTACTTC.

This chain joins TRBV5-1 and TRBJ2-7; D might be TRBD2 (6 bases). The CDR3 runs 15 residues. V lost 4 bases to trimming and J lost 0 bases, with 14 bases between them. The germline V gene has CDR1 SGHRS and CDR2 YFSETQ. CDR3 protein: CASSLGDSLSYEQYF. Written as DNA, the CDR3 is TGCGCCAGCAGCCTGGGGGACTCTCTCTCCTACGAGCAGTACTTC.

The rearrangement links TRBV28 to TRBJ1-1; 10 bases line up with TRBD1. After removal of 4 bases from V and 1 base from J, the junction contained 6 bases not matched to a gene. The length of the CDR3 is 16 residues. Per germline, CDR1 MDHEN and CDR2 SYDVKM. The chain's CDR3 is CASSSFGDRGNTEAFF. CDR3 sequence (DNA): TGTGCCAGCAGTTCATTCGGGGACAGGGGGAACACTGAAGCTTTCTTT.

The gene calls are TRBV7-2 and TRBJ2-3; 7 bases match TRBD2. This CDR3 spans 15 amino acids. After removal of 5 bases from V and 3 bases from J, the junction contained 8 bases not matched to a gene. Germline V gene data show CDR1 as SGHTA and CDR2 as FQGNSA. This CDR3 is CASSPHGRETDTQYF. The CDR3, as DNA: TGTGCCAGCAGCCCCCACGGGCGGGAGACAGATACGCAGTATTTT.

The genes are TRBV7-3 and TRBJ1-1; maybe TRBD1 (5 bases). Germline V gene lookup returns CDR1 SGHTA and CDR2 FQGTGA. V gave up 5 bases and J gave up 5 bases, with 18 bases separating them. The CDR3 spans 15 residues. The CDR3 loop reads CASSALVGAGTEAFF. DNA for the CDR3: TGTGCCAGCAGCGCCCTAGTAGGGGCAGGGACTGAAGCTTTCTTT.

The genes are TRBV5-1 and TRBJ2-3; possibly TRBD2 for D (5 bases). The V gene's germline CDR1 is SGHRS and CDR2 YFSETQ. This CDR3 region has 16 residues. Trimming took 7 bases from V and 2 from J, leaving 20 bases between them. As DNA, the CDR3 is TGCGCCAGCTCTTATTATTCGGGGTTACCCACAGATACGCAGTATTTT. It specifies CASSYYSGLPTDTQYF.

This rearrangement joins TRBV2 to TRBJ1-2, with unresolved D. This CDR3 has 14 residues. Germline CDR1 is SNHLY and CDR2 is FYNNEI. V gave up 7 bases and J gave up 4 bases, with 16 bases separating them. The CDR3 protein is CASTPLGLGYGYTF. The CDR3 nucleotides read TGTGCCAGCACCCCCCTGGGCCTCGGCTATGGCTACACCTTC.

The chain links TRBV28 to TRBJ1-1, with 9 bases that match TRBD1. Losses at the gene ends were 6 bases for V and 6 bases for J; bases not matched to a gene: 14. In germline, CDR1 is MDHEN, CDR2 SYDVKM. The CDR3 runs to 16 residues. The DNA of the CDR3 is TGTGCCAGCAGACACAGGGGGCTCCCTCGCAACGCTGAAGCTTTCTTT. This codes for CASRHRGLPRNAEAFF.

The V gene is TRBV21-1, the J gene TRBJ2-3; TRBD2 was called by the table and not checked on the DNA. TRBV21-1 is termed a pseudogene. The CDR3 is 16 residues long. The CDR3 nucleotides read TGTGCCAGCAGCAAAGTCCCGGGGAGGGAACCAGATACGCAGTATTTT. This gives the protein CASSKVPGREPDTQYF.

The V gene is TRBV28, the J gene TRBJ2-1; TRBD1 agrees at 7 bases. Germline V gene lookup returns CDR1 MDHEN and CDR2 SYDVKM. V lost 7 bases, J lost 10 bases, and 13 bases stayed unmatched. The CDR3 covers 14 residues. The CDR3 DNA follows: TGTGCCAGCATCAACTCACAGGGGTGGGGCGAGCAGTTCTTC. This codes for CASINSQGWGEQFF.

The chain has TRBV5-1 and TRBJ1-3; TRBD1 matches at 7 bases. CDR1 SGHRS and CDR2 YFSETQ come from the germline V gene. V shed 0 bases and J 0 bases; nucleotides not matched to a gene: 9. The CDR3 covers 18 residues. The CDR3 protein is CASSLVEGAQSSGNTIYF. The CDR3 region has the DNA TGCGCCAGCAGCTTGGTGGAGGGGGCGCAGAGCTCTGGAAACACCATATATTTT.

The CDR3 is CASSLDEVVRSEPNNSPLHF. CDR3 nucleotide sequence: TGTGCCAGCAGCTTAGATGAGGTGGTTCGGTCAGAACCAAATAATTCACCCCTCCACTTT. The chain combines TRBV11-3 with TRBJ1-6; no clear D gene. The CDR3 is 20 residues long. V was trimmed by 0 bases and J by 5 bases, leaving 23 bases between them. Germline V lookup: CDR1 SGHNT, CDR2 YENEEA.

The chain combines TRBV10-1 with TRBJ2-1, with 8 bases lining up with TRBD2. Per the germline V gene, CDR1 is WNHNN and CDR2 is SYGVQD (reference sequence). The junction had 8 bases not matched to a gene; V was cut back by 2 bases and J by 8 bases. There are 15 residues in the CDR3. The CDR3 loop reads CASSEPGGPSDEQFF. Written as DNA, the CDR3 is TGCGCCAGCAGTGAGCCGGGAGGGCCCTCGGATGAGCAGTTCTTC.

As to this clone: This sample includes further DNA sequences coding for the same CDR3. The chain combines TRBV7-3 with TRBJ2-5, with TRBD2 matching 10 bases. V was clipped by 5 bases and J by 3 bases; unmatched bases: 6. The CDR3 length is 15 residues. Looked up from germline, CDR1 is SGHTA and CDR2 is FQGTGA. The CDR3 is CASSPGTSVEETQYF. CDR3 sequence (DNA): TGTGCCAGCAGCCCCGGGACTAGCGTCGAAGAGACCCAGTACTTC.

The rearrangement uses TRBV9 and TRBJ1-1; perhaps TRBD1 as D (6 bases). The germline CDR1 and CDR2 sequences are SGDLS and YYNGEE. The length of the CDR3 is 16 residues. Trimming cost V 4 bases and J 0 bases, with 16 bases left between them. The CDR3, as DNA: TGTGCCAGCAGCCCCCGACAGGTTCTGTTGAACACTGAAGCTTTCTTT. Translating gives CASSPRQVLLNTEAFF.

The chain couples TRBV28 to TRBJ2-7; 7 nucleotides agree with TRBD1. Germline V gene sequence: CDR1 MDHEN, CDR2 SYDVKM. The CDR3 extends over 13 amino acids. V trimming: 6 bases; J trimming: 7 bases; junction bases outside the gene matches: 9. CDR3 DNA sequence: TGTGCCAGCAGAGGACAGGATAGGAGGGAGCAGTACTTC. Its translation: CASRGQDRREQYF.

The rearrangement links TRBV19 to TRBJ1-5; D may be TRBD1 (6 bases). Germline V CDR1 and CDR2: LNHDA, SQIVND (reference sequence). This CDR3 spans 14 amino acids. Trimming shortened V by 8 bases and J by 0 bases, and 11 bases separated the two germline ends. The DNA for the CDR3 is TGTGCCAGTGCCTTCAGGGGTAGCAATCAGCCCCAGCATTTT. It codes for CASAFRGSNQPQHF.

The rearrangement joins TRBV14 to TRBJ1-1, with D unresolved. CDR3 size: 16 residues. Germline CDR1 is SGHDN and CDR2 is FVKESK. Trimming took off 0 bases at V and 5 bases at J, with 16 bases between the two ends. The CDR3 DNA reads TGTGCCAGCAGCCAAGATAGAGGGTTTAAGGGAACTGAAGCTTTCTTT. Encoded protein: CASSQDRGFKGTEAFF.

A few counts support this clone. The V gene is TRBV30, the J gene TRBJ2-2, with 11 bases identical to TRBD2. Germline-derived CDR1 and CDR2 are GTSNPN and SVGIG (reference sequence). The CDR3 is 14 amino acids. Trimming took 3 bases from V and 6 from J; bases not matched to a gene: 3. The CDR3 region has the DNA TGTGCCTGGAGCGGACTAGCGGGTGCCGGGGAGCTGTTTTTT. Protein product: CAWSGLAGAGELFF.